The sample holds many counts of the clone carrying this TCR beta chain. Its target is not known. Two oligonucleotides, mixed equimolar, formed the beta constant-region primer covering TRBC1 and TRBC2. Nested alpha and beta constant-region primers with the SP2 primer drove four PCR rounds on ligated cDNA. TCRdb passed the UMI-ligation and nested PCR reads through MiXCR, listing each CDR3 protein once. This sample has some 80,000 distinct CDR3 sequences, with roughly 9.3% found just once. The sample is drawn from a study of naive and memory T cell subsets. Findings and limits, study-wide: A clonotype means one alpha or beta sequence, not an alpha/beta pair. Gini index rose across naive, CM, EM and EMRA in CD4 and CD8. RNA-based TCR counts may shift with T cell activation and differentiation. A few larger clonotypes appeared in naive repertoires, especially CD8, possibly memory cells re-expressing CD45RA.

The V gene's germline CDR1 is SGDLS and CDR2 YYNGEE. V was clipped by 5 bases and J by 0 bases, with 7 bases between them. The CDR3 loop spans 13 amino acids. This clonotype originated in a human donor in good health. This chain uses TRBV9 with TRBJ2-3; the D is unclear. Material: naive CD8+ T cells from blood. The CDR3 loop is CASSGPSTDTQYF. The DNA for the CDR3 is TGTGCCAGCAGTGGGCCAAGCACAGATACGCAGTATTTT.